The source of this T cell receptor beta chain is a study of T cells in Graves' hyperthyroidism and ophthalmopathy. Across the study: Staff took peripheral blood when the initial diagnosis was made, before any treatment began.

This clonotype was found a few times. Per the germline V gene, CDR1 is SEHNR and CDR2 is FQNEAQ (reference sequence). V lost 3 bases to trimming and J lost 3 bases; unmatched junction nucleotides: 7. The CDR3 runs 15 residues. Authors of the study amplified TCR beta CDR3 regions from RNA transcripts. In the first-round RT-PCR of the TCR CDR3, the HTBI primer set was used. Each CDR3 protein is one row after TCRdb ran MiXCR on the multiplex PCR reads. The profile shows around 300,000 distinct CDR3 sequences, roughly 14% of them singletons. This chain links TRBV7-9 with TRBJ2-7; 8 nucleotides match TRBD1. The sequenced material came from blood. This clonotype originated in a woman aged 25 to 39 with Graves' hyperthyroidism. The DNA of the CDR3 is TGTGCCAGCAGCTTGCTGACAGGGGTTATCTACGAGCAGTACTTC. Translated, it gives CASSLLTGVIYEQYF.